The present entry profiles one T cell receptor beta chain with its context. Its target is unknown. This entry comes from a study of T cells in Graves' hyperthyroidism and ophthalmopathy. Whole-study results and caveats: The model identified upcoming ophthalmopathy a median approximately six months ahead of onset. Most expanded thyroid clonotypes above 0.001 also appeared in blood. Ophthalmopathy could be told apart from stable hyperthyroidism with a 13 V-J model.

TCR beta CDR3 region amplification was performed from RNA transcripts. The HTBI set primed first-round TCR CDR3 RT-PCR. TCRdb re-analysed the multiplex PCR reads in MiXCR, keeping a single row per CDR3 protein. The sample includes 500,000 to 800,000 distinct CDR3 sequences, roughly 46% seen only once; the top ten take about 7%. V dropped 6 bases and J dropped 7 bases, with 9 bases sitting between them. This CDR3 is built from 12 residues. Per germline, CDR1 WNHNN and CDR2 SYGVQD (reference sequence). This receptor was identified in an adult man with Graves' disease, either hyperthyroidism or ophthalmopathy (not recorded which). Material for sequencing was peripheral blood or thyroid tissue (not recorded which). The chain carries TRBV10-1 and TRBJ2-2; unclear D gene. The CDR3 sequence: CASSKLIGELFF. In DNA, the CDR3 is TGCGCCAGCAGCAAGTTAATCGGGGAGCTGTTTTTT.